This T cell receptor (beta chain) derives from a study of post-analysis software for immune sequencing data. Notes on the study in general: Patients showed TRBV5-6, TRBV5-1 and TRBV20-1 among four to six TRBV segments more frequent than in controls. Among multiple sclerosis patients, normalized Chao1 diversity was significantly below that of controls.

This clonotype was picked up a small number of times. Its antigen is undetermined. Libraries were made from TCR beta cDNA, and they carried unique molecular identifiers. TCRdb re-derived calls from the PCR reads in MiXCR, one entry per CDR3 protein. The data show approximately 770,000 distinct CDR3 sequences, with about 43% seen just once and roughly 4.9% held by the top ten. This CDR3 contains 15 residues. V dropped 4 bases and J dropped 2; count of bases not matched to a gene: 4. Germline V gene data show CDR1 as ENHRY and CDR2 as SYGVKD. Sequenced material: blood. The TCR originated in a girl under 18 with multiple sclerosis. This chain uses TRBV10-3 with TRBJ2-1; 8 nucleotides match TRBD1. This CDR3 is CAISAGQDPYNEQFF. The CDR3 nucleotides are TGTGCCATCAGTGCGGGACAGGACCCCTACAATGAGCAGTTCTTC.